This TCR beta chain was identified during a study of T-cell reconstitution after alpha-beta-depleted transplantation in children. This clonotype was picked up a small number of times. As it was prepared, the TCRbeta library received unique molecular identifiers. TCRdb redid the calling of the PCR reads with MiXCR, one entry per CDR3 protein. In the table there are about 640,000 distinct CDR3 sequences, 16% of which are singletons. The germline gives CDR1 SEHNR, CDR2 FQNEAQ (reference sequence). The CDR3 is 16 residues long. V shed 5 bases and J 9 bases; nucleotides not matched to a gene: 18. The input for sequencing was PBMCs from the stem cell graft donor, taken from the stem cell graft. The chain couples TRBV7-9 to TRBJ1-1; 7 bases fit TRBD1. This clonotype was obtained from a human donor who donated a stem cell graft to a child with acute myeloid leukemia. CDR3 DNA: TGTGCCAGCAGCGAGACAGGGAAAGGAACACAACAGCAAGCTTTCTTT. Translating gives CASSETGKGTQQQAFF.